This is a list of T cell receptor beta chains from one sample in a study of T cell repertoires in cytomegalovirus infection. TCRdb passed the reads through MiXCR, listing each CDR3 protein once. The sample carries roughly 230,000 distinct CDR3 sequences, over 20% recorded once. Input material: CD8+ T cells from PBMCs. The receptors were sampled from a human donor in good health (CMV status not recorded). Some clones in this sample may be carry-over from other donors' samples. The CDR3 runs from the conserved cysteine through the conserved F or W. D genes are given only for firm matches. The listing skips clone size in some rows; elsewhere it reads once, few, many or a size class.

>NA|TRBJ2-1|many|TRBV20-1
CSARGLADNEQFF
TGCAGTGCTAGAGGGCTAGCCGATAATGAGCAGTTCTTC
>NA|TRBJ2-1|few|TRBV25-1
CASSERAWDNEQFF
TGTGCCAGCAGTGAGCGGGCCTGGGACAATGAGCAGTTCTTC
>NA|TRBJ2-5|NA|TRBV28
CASSLFLVETQYF
TGTGCCAGCAGTTTATTTCTAGTCGAGACCCAGTACTTC
>TRBD2|TRBJ2-7|NA|TRBV20-1
CSARTGSPGLATDPYEQYF
TGCAGTGCCCGGACAGGGTCACCGGGACTAGCGACCGACCCCTACGAGCAGTACTTC
>NA|TRBJ2-1|many|TRBV7-6
CASSFLADGSSYNEQFF
TGTGCCAGCAGCTTCCTAGCTGACGGAAGCTCCTACAATGAGCAGTTCTTC
>TRBD2|TRBJ2-3|few|TRBV7-3
CASSPSGGEFTDTQYF
TGTGCCAGCAGCCCCAGCGGGGGGGAATTCACAGATACGCAGTATTTT
>NA|TRBJ2-1|NA|TRBV2
CASRLGQGYYNEQFF
TGTGCCAGCAGACTCGGACAAGGATACTACAATGAGCAGTTCTTC
>NA|TRBJ2-7|NA|TRBV29-1
CSVSWGSKHEQYF
TGCAGCGTCAGCTGGGGGTCCAAGCACGAGCAGTACTTC
>TRBD1|TRBJ1-1|NA|TRBV19
CASSRTGGFTEAFF
TGTGCCAGTTCCCGGACAGGGGGCTTCACTGAAGCTTTCTTT
>NA|TRBJ1-1|NA|TRBV9
CASSGGPDGGAFF
TGTGCCAGCAGCGGAGGGCCGGACGGCGGAGCTTTCTTT
>NA|TRBJ2-2|few|TRBV20-1
CSASVTGNTGELFF
TGCAGTGCTAGTGTAACAGGAAATACCGGGGAGCTGTTTTTT
>TRBD2|TRBJ2-5|NA|TRBV12-3/TRBV12-4
CASSLLAGWETQYF
TGTGCCAGCAGTTTACTAGCGGGGTGGGAGACCCAGTACTTC
>NA|TRBJ1-4|few|TRBV28
CATGYEKLFF
TGTGCCACAGGGTATGAAAAACTGTTTTTT
>NA|TRBJ2-2|few|TRBV24-1
CATGLYTGELFF
TGTGCCACTGGACTGTACACCGGGGAGCTGTTTTTT
>NA|TRBJ1-4|NA|TRBV25-1
CASSEAALAANEKLFF
TGTGCCAGCAGTGAAGCTGCCCTCGCGGCTAATGAAAAACTGTTTTTT
>NA|TRBJ1-1|many|TRBV7-2
CASSLSWYGGQNTEAFF
TGTGCCAGCAGCTTGTCTTGGTACGGAGGGCAGAACACTGAAGCTTTCTTT
>NA|TRBJ1-1|few|TRBV20-1
CSASWTSMNTEAFF
TGCAGTGCTAGTTGGACGTCTATGAACACTGAAGCTTTCTTT
>NA|TRBJ2-7|NA|TRBV5-1
CASSSPPHEQYF
TGCGCCAGCAGCTCGCCTCCCCACGAGCAGTACTTC
>NA|TRBJ2-2|few|TRBV28
CASSLLGFSGELFF
TGTGCCAGCAGTTTATTAGGGTTCAGCGGGGAGCTGTTTTTT
>NA|TRBJ1-1|NA|TRBV19
CASSKGPTLVTEAFF
TGTGCCAGTAGTAAAGGACCCACACTCGTCACTGAAGCTTTCTTT
>TRBD1|TRBJ1-1|NA|TRBV5-4
CASSLSGTGGNTEAFF
TGTGCCAGCAGCTTGTCCGGGACAGGGGGGAACACTGAAGCTTTCTTT
>NA|TRBJ2-1|NA|TRBV12-3/TRBV12-4
CASGRDNEQFF
TGTGCCAGCGGCAGGGACAATGAGCAGTTCTTC
>TRBD1|TRBJ2-5|NA|TRBV10-3
CAISEPDRGLETQYF
TGTGCCATCAGTGAGCCGGACAGGGGGCTTGAGACCCAGTACTTC
>TRBD1|TRBJ1-6|few|TRBV4-2
CASSQDLSATGENSPLHF
TGTGCCAGCAGCCAAGATCTCTCTGCTACAGGGGAGAATTCACCCCTCCACTTT
>TRBD1|TRBJ1-2|many|TRBV28
CASSHPRTGDYGYTF
TGTGCCAGCAGTCACCCAAGGACAGGGGACTATGGCTACACCTTC
>TRBD1|TRBJ2-1|NA|TRBV29-1
CSVGQGAPYNEQFF
TGCAGCGTCGGACAGGGGGCGCCGTACAATGAGCAGTTCTTC
>NA|TRBJ2-5|NA|TRBV7-9
CASSYEGWGGDQETQYF
TGTGCCAGCAGCTACGAGGGGTGGGGGGGCGATCAAGAGACCCAGTACTTC
>NA|TRBJ2-3|NA|TRBV2
CAGGSTDTQYF
TGTGCCGGGGGAAGCACAGATACGCAGTATTTT
>NA|TRBJ2-5|many|TRBV11-2
CASSSLAVQETQYF
TGTGCCAGCAGCTCACTAGCCGTCCAAGAGACCCAGTACTTC
>NA|TRBJ2-1|NA|TRBV4-1
CASSQGRTNPFNEQFF
TGCGCCAGCAGCCAAGGAAGGACCAATCCTTTCAATGAGCAGTTCTTC
>NA|TRBJ1-3|many|TRBV3-1
CASSQDQGSGNTIYF
TGTGCCAGCAGCCAAGACCAGGGCTCTGGAAACACCATATATTTT
>TRBD1|TRBJ1-6|NA|TRBV27
CASSSLTGAPLHF
TGTGCCAGCAGTTCCCTCACAGGGGCTCCCCTCCACTTT
>TRBD2|TRBJ2-2|many|TRBV10-3
CAITRLAGENTGELFF
TGTGCCATCACCCGACTAGCGGGGGAGAACACCGGGGAGCTGTTTTTT
>TRBD2|TRBJ2-5|few|TRBV10-3
CAISESAGVQETQYF
TGTGCCATCAGTGAATCAGCGGGGGTCCAAGAGACCCAGTACTTC
>NA|TRBJ1-2|few|TRBV20-1
CSARAIGQNYGYTF
TGCAGTGCTAGAGCGATTGGCCAGAACTATGGCTACACCTTC
>NA|TRBJ2-7|few|TRBV5-4
CATLDFPAYEQYF
TGTGCCACCCTAGACTTTCCGGCCTACGAGCAGTACTTC
>NA|TRBJ1-2|NA|TRBV3-1
CASSLQNYGYTF
TGTGCCAGCAGCCTTCAGAACTATGGCTACACCTTC
>NA|TRBJ2-1|few|TRBV19
CASSIVGGGEQFF
TGTGCCAGTAGTATAGTGGGGGGAGGTGAGCAGTTCTTC
>NA|TRBJ2-3|NA|TRBV7-6
CASSILDSTDTQYF
TGTGCCAGCAGCATCCTGGACAGCACAGATACGCAGTATTTT
>NA|TRBJ2-7|NA|TRBV2
CASTLAYEQYF
TGTGCCAGCACTCTCGCCTACGAGCAGTACTTC
>NA|TRBJ1-1|NA|TRBV20-1
CSARDGQGSYNVGAFF
TGCAGTGCTAGAGATGGCCAGGGGTCGTACAACGTGGGAGCTTTCTTT
>NA|TRBJ1-1|few|TRBV28
CASGESSGAAFF
TGTGCCAGCGGCGAGAGCAGCGGGGCGGCTTTCTTT
>NA|TRBJ1-1|many|TRBV20-1
CSARDGVMNTEAFF
TGCAGTGCTAGAGATGGGGTGATGAACACTGAAGCTTTCTTT
>NA|TRBJ1-4|many|TRBV5-6
CASSDDRTNEKLFF
TGTGCCAGCAGCGACGACAGGACTAATGAAAAACTGTTTTTT
>TRBD2|TRBJ2-1|NA|TRBV27
CASSNKTSGGRFF
TGTGCCAGCAGTAATAAAACTAGCGGGGGGCGGTTCTTC
>TRBD2|TRBJ2-7|many|TRBV7-2
CASSRTGTSDAYEQYF
TGTGCCAGCAGCCGGACCGGGACTAGCGACGCCTACGAGCAGTACTTC
>TRBD2|TRBJ2-1|once|TRBV4-2
CASSQFLPGLAGGARNNEQFF
TGTGCCAGCAGCCAATTTTTACCGGGACTAGCGGGGGGGGCCCGGAACAATGAGCAGTTCTTC
>NA|TRBJ2-1|few|TRBV6-4
CASSTGTTNEQFF
TGTGCCAGCAGTACCGGGACAACCAATGAGCAGTTCTTC
>NA|TRBJ1-1|NA|TRBV6-4
CASSDDGGGATEAFF
TGTGCCAGCAGTGACGACGGAGGAGGTGCCACTGAAGCTTTCTTT
>NA|TRBJ2-7|NA|TRBV7-2
CASSLRWIYEQYF
TGTGCCAGCAGTTTAAGATGGATCTACGAGCAGTACTTC
>TRBD2|TRBJ2-1|few|TRBV6-5
CASGAGGYNEQFF
TGTGCCAGCGGGGCGGGGGGCTACAATGAGCAGTTCTTC
>TRBD2|TRBJ2-7|many|TRBV7-2
CASSAIGGAYEQYF
TGTGCCAGCAGCGCCATCGGGGGGGCCTACGAGCAGTACTTC
>TRBD2|TRBJ2-1|few|TRBV9
CASSPRGEIYNEQFF
TGTGCCAGCAGCCCTCGGGGGGAAATCTACAATGAGCAGTTCTTC
>TRBD1|TRBJ1-6|many|TRBV7-8
CASSYTGANSPLHF
TGTGCCAGCAGCTATACAGGGGCTAATTCACCCCTCCACTTT
>TRBD2|TRBJ2-1|NA|TRBV12-3/TRBV12-4
CASSKPGLADNEQFF
TGTGCCAGCAGTAAACCGGGACTAGCGGACAATGAGCAGTTCTTC